The 4 T cell receptor beta chains below come from one sample, sequenced in a study of blood T cell repertoires in COVID-19. Sequencing was performed with immunoSEQ multiplex PCR; in TCRdb, only in-frame clones are kept and a portion is missing. Among some 260,000 clones, nearly 90% were seen once, and the ten largest hold 2% to 2.5%. The sample comprised peripheral blood. The receptors stem from a middle-aged woman who had recovered from COVID-19.

V and J are TRBV5-5 and TRBJ2-1; a weak D match, TRBD1 (6 bases). The germline V gene encodes CDR1 SGHKS and CDR2 YYEKEE (reference sequence). V was shortened by 2 bases and J by 0 bases, with 15 bases between the two germline ends. This CDR3 has 17 residues. This CDR3 reads CASSLLPGAYSYNEQFF. The CDR3 DNA reads as TGTGCCAGCAGCTTACTTCCAGGGGCTTACTCCTACAATGAGCAGTTCTTC.

This sequence joins TRBV11-2 and TRBJ1-4; perhaps TRBD1 as D (5 bases). The germline V gene has CDR1 SGHAT and CDR2 FQNNGV. This CDR3 has 14 residues. The germline V and J ends were trimmed by 4 bases and 7 bases, with 13 bases remaining between them. CDR3 sequence reads: CASSSGTTGEKLFF. The CDR3 coding sequence is TGTGCCAGCAGCTCCGGGACTACGGGTGAAAAACTGTTTTTT.

This chain joins TRBV18 and TRBJ2-3; TRBD2 is a possible D gene (6 bases). Trimming took 8 bases from V and 2 from J, leaving 17 bases between them. The CDR3 sequence is 15 residues long. Germline V gene lookup returns CDR1 KGHSH and CDR2 LQKENI. The CDR3 protein is CASLAWEENTDTQYF. The CDR3 coding sequence is TGTGCCAGCCTTGCCTGGGAGGAGAACACAGATACGCAGTATTTT.

V usage is TRBV10-3 and J usage is TRBJ1-2, with a possible D match to TRBD1 (6 bases). Per the germline V gene, CDR1 is ENHRY and CDR2 is SYGVKD. Between the trimmed V and J ends, which lost 0 bases and 1 base, there was a span of 15 bases. The length of the CDR3 is 17 residues. CDR3 loop: CAISESAGAPLNYGYTF. The CDR3 nucleotides are TGTGCCATCAGTGAGTCGGCAGGGGCTCCACTTAACTATGGCTACACCTTC.